This passage covers 6 T cell receptor beta chains from one sample sequenced in a study of T cells in Graves' hyperthyroidism and ophthalmopathy. TCR beta CDR3 region amplification was performed from RNA transcripts. First-round RT-PCR targeting the TCR CDR3 was performed with the HTBI primer set. TCRdb itself ran the multiplex PCR reads through MiXCR, one entry per CDR3 protein. The sample holds roughly 710,000 distinct CDR3 sequences, over 35% seen once. Sequencing input: blood. The source of these receptors is a middle-aged woman with Graves' hyperthyroidism.

This clonotype was counted once. The chain couples TRBV27 to TRBJ2-5; TRBD2 matches at 11 bases. Germline V lookup: CDR1 MNHEY, CDR2 SMNVEV (reference sequence). This CDR3 has 16 amino acids. The V and J ends lost 8 bases and 5 bases, in that order; junction bases with no gene match: 13. CDR3: CASPPLAGGGRETQYF. The DNA of the CDR3 is TGTGCCAGCCCCCCCCTAGCGGGAGGAGGCCGGGAGACCCAGTACTTC.

The rearrangement joins TRBV15 to TRBJ1-6, with D possibly being TRBD1 (6 bases). Germline V gene lookup returns CDR1 LNHNV and CDR2 YYDKDF (reference sequence). V was shortened by 6 bases and J by 9 bases, with 6 bases between the two germline ends. The CDR3 is 11 amino acids. DNA of the CDR3: TGTGCCACCAGGGGGGCTTCACCCCTCCACTTT. It specifies CATRGASPLHF.

The chain employs TRBV20-1 and TRBJ2-7; 10 bases line up with TRBD1. CDR1 DFQATT and CDR2 SNEGSKA come from the germline V gene (reference sequence). V was clipped by 7 bases and J by 5 bases; unmatched bases: 8. This CDR3 is built from 13 residues. In DNA, the CDR3 is TGCAGTGGGGATCGGGACAGGGGACACGAGCAGTACTTC. Translating gives CSGDRDRGHEQYF.

In this sample, this clonotype turned up many times. The rearrangement joins TRBV7-2 to TRBJ1-6, with D perhaps matching TRBD1 (5 bases). CDR1 SGHTA and CDR2 FQGNSA come from the germline V gene. V lost 5 bases and J lost 10, with 12 bases in between. The CDR3 extends over 13 amino acids. The CDR3 region is CASSPQRDSPLHF. In DNA form, the CDR3 reads TGTGCCAGCAGCCCCCAAAGGGACTCACCCCTCCACTTT.

This clonotype has ten or more counts. J is TRBJ1-6 and V is TRBV7-6; the D is unclear. The CDR3 is made up of 17 amino acids. The germline V gene encodes CDR1 SGHVS and CDR2 FNYEAQ. V lost 1 base and J lost 9, with 19 bases in between. The CDR3 reads CASSLVPGLREGSPLHF. Written as DNA, the CDR3 is TGTGCCAGCAGCTTAGTCCCGGGCCTCCGTGAAGGTTCACCCCTCCACTTT.

This clonotype was counted only a few times. The chain has TRBV2 and TRBJ2-3; D uncertain. CDR1 and CDR2 (germline): SNHLY, FYNNEI. The CDR3 is 10 amino acids. V was shortened by 4 bases and J by 5 bases, with 1 base between the two germline ends. The CDR3 nucleotides are TGTGCCAGCAGTGGAGATACGCAGTATTTT. Translated, it gives CASSGDTQYF.